This entry lists 5 T cell receptor beta chains sequenced from one sample in a study of cytomegalovirus exposure and HLA in healthy donors. PCR used 60 Vbeta primers and 13 Jbeta primers. Some clones are missing from TCRdb's copy, which holds only in-frame ones; the method was immunoSEQ multiplex PCR. Of approximately 190,000 clones listed, around 87% were seen once; the top ten hold about 1.2%. Material for sequencing was PBMCs. Source of these receptors: a man aged 25 to 40 in good health and CMV-seronegative.

The chain couples TRBV4-1 to TRBJ1-1, with D perhaps matching TRBD1 (5 bases). The CDR3 totals 16 residues. The ends were cut back, 1 base at V and 4 bases at J, with 16 bases in the middle. Germline V gene sequence: CDR1 MGHRA, CDR2 YSYEKL. CDR3: CASSQGLVSGRTEAFF. CDR3 DNA sequence: TGCGCCAGCAGCCAAGGTTTGGTCTCAGGGCGCACTGAAGCTTTCTTT.

V and J are TRBV9 and TRBJ2-7, with TRBD1 matching 10 bases. The CDR3 runs 15 residues. V shed 0 bases, J shed 5 bases, and the junction held 5 bases outside the gene matches. Germline assignment: CDR1 SGDLS and CDR2 YYNGEE. This CDR3 reads CASSVGTGGLHEQYF. The CDR3 region has the DNA TGTGCCAGCAGCGTAGGGACAGGGGGTCTTCACGAGCAGTACTTC.

The CDR3 loop is CASSFRLQIKTDTQYF. The CDR3 DNA reads TGTGCCAGCAGTTTCCGACTTCAAATAAAAACAGATACGCAGTATTTT. The chain employs TRBV6-5 and TRBJ2-3; unclear D gene. The CDR3 totals 16 residues. Trimming took off 4 bases at V and 3 bases at J, with 17 bases between the two ends. CDR1 is MNHEY, CDR2 SVGAGI, per germline.

The chain links TRBV14 to TRBJ2-1, with a possible D match to TRBD2 (7 bases). The CDR3 runs to 15 residues. V was cut by 0 bases and J by 8 bases, with 14 bases left in between. Germline CDR1 SGHDN, CDR2 FVKESK. This chain's CDR3 is CASSQERGAFYEQFF. The CDR3 DNA follows: TGTGCCAGCAGCCAAGAACGGGGGGCATTTTATGAGCAGTTCTTC.

The rearrangement uses TRBV4-2 and TRBJ1-3; the D gene is possibly TRBD1 (5 bases). Trimming removed 3 bases from V and 1 base from J, with 13 bases in between. The germline V gene has CDR1 LGHNA and CDR2 YNFKEQ. The CDR3 is made up of 16 amino acids. The CDR3 sequence: CASSHLQGTSGNTIYF. For the CDR3, the DNA is TGTGCCAGCAGCCACCTCCAAGGGACTTCTGGAAACACCATATATTTT.